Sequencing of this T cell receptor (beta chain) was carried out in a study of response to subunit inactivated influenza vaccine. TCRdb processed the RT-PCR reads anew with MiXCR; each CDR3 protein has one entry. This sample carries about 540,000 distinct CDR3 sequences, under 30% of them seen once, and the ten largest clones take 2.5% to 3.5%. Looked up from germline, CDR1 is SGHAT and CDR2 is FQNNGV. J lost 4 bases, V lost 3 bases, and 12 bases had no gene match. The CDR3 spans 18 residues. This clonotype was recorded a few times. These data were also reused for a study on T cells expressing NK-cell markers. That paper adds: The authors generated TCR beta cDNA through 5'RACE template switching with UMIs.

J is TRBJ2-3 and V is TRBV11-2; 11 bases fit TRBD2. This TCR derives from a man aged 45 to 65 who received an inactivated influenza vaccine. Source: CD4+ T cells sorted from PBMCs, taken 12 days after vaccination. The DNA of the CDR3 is TGTGCCAGCAGCTTCCTGAAGTTAGCGGGGGGGCCGTCAGATACGCAGTATTTT. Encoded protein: CASSFLKLAGGPSDTQYF.